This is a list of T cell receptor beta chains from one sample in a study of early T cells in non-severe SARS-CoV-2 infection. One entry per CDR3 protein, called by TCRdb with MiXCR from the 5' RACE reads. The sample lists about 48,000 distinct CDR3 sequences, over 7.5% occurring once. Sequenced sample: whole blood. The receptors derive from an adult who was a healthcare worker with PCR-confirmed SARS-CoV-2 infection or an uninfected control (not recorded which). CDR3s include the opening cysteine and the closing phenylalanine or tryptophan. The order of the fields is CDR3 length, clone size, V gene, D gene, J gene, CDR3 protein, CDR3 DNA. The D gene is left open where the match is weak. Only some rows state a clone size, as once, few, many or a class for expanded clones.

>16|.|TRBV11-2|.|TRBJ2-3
CASSPYRDGSTDTQYF
TGTGCCAGCAGCCCATACCGGGACGGAAGCACAGATACGCAGTATTTT
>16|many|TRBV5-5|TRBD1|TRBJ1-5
CASSLTGTMGDQPQHF
TGTGCCAGCAGCCTGACAGGGACCATGGGGGATCAGCCCCAGCATTTT
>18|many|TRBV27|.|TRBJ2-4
CASTPLTGPGEAKNIQYF
TGTGCCAGCACCCCCCTTACGGGACCTGGGGAAGCCAAAAACATTCAGTACTTC
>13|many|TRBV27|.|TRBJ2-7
CASSLGLAAPPYF
TGTGCCAGCAGTTTGGGTCTAGCCGCCCCACCGTACTTC
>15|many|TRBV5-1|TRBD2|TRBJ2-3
CASSQGLAFTDTQYF
TGCGCCAGCAGCCAGGGACTAGCCTTCACAGATACGCAGTATTTT
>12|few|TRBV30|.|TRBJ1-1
CACNSVNTEAFF
TGTGCCTGTAATTCAGTGAACACTGAAGCTTTCTTT
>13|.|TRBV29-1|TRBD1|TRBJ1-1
CSVRTGGNTEAFF
TGCAGCGTGCGGACAGGGGGCAACACTGAAGCTTTCTTT
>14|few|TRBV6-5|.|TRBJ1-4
CASAMGQGESKLFF
TGTGCCAGCGCCATGGGGCAGGGAGAGTCTAAACTGTTTTTT
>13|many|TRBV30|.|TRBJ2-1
CAWSVSQGNEQFF
TGTGCCTGGAGTGTATCCCAGGGAAATGAGCAGTTCTTC
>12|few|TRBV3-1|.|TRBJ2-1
CASSQATREQFF
TGTGCCAGCAGCCAAGCCACTCGAGAGCAGTTCTTC
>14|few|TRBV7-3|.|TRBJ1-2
CASSSPEGRGSYTF
TGTGCCAGCAGCTCCCCTGAAGGCCGGGGAAGCTACACCTTC
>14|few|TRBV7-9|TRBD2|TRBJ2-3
CASSLTAGLDTQYF
TGTGCCAGCAGCTTAACAGCGGGATTGGATACGCAGTATTTT
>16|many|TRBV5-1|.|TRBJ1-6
CASSLNSLSYNSPLHF
TGCGCCAGCAGCTTGAATTCTCTCTCCTATAATTCACCCCTCCACTTT
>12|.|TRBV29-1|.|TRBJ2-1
CSVESAYNEQFF
TGCAGCGTTGAAAGCGCCTACAATGAGCAGTTCTTC
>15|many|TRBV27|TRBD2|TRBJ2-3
CASSLRGLAPDTQYF
TGTGCCAGCAGTTTACGGGGACTAGCCCCAGATACGCAGTATTTT
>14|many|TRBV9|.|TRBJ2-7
CASSVGTPSYEQYF
TGTGCCAGCAGCGTGGGGACTCCGTCTTACGAGCAGTACTTC
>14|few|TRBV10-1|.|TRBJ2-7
CASSESARSYEQYF
TGCGCCAGCAGTGAGTCGGCGCGGTCCTACGAGCAGTACTTC
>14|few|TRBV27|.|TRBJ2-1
CASSLRGQGSEQFF
TGTGCCAGCAGTTTGCGCGGGCAGGGTTCTGAGCAGTTCTTC
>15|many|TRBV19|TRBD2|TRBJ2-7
CASSFTGGGSYEQYF
TGTGCCAGTAGTTTTACGGGAGGAGGGTCCTACGAGCAGTACTTC
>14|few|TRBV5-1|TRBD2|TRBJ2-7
CASSLWTSEYEQYF
TGCGCCAGCAGCTTGTGGACTAGCGAATACGAGCAGTACTTC
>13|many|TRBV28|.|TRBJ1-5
CASFRGGNQPQHF
TGTGCCAGCTTCAGAGGGGGCAATCAGCCCCAGCATTTT
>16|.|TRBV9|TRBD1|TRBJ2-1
CASSTRTGSSYNEQFF
TGTGCCAGCAGCACCCGGACAGGGAGCTCCTACAATGAGCAGTTCTTC
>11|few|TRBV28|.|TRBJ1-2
CASGQNYGYTF
TGTGCCAGCGGACAGAACTATGGCTACACCTTC
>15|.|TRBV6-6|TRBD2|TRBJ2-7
CASSYLWEGTYEQYF
TGTGCCAGCAGTTACTTGTGGGAGGGTACCTACGAGCAGTACTTC
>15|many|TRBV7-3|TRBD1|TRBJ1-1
CASSEGTALNTEAFF
TGTGCCAGCAGCGAAGGGACAGCCCTTAACACTGAAGCTTTCTTT
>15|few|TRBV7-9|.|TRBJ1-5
CASSLVGTSNQPQHF
TGTGCCAGCAGCTTGGTCGGGACAAGCAATCAGCCCCAGCATTTT
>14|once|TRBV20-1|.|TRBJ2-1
CSVRARRGYNEQFF
TGCAGTGTTAGAGCTCGCCGAGGGTACAATGAGCAGTTCTTC
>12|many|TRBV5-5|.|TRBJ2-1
CASSPISHEQFF
TGTGCCAGCAGCCCTATCTCCCATGAGCAGTTCTTC
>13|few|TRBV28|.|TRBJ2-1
CASSSDSLGEQFF
TGTGCCAGCAGCTCCGACAGCCTCGGTGAGCAGTTCTTC
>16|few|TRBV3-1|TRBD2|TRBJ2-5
CASSQEGLADQETQYF
TGTGCCAGCAGCCAAGAGGGACTAGCGGATCAAGAGACCCAGTACTTC
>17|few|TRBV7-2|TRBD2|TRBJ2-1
CASSAPGLAGASNEQFF
TGTGCCAGCAGCGCCCCAGGACTAGCGGGAGCTTCCAATGAGCAGTTCTTC
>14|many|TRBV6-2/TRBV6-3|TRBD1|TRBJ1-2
CASRRRDRAYGYTF
TGTGCCAGCAGACGACGGGACAGGGCCTATGGCTACACCTTC
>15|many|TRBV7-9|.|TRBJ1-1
CASSPRDTLNTEAFF
TGTGCCAGCAGCCCGCGGGACACCTTGAACACTGAAGCTTTCTTT
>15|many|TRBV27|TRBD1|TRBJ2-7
CASSLSGGQTYEQYF
TGTGCCAGCAGTTTGTCTGGGGGACAGACTTACGAGCAGTACTTC
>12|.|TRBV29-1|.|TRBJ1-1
CSVRVGSTEAFF
TGCAGCGTTCGCGTGGGGAGCACTGAAGCTTTCTTT
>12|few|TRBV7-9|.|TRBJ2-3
CASSFGTDTQYF
TGTGCCAGCAGCTTCGGCACAGATACGCAGTATTTT
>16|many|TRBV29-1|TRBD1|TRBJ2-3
CSVAPHGQGSTDTQYF
TGCAGCGTTGCGCCCCACGGACAGGGAAGCACAGATACGCAGTATTTT
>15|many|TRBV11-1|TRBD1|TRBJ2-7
CASSLEGQALYEQYF
TGTGCCAGCAGCTTAGAGGGACAGGCCCTGTACGAGCAGTACTTC
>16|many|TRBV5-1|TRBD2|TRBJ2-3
CASSLVSGSSADTQYF
TGCGCCAGCAGCTTGGTTAGCGGGAGTTCAGCAGATACGCAGTATTTT
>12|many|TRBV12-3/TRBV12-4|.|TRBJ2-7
CASSLTGYEQYF
TGTGCCAGCAGCCTGACAGGCTACGAGCAGTACTTC
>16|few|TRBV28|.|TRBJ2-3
CASSPDPVVSTDTQYF
TGTGCCAGCAGCCCCGACCCGGTGGTAAGCACAGATACGCAGTATTTT
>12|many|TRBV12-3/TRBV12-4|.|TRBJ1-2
CASSLTRASYTF
TGTGCCAGCAGCCTGACCAGGGCTAGCTACACCTTC
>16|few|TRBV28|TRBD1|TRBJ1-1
CASLGTGYGLYTEAFF
TGTGCCAGCCTCGGGACAGGCTACGGTTTATACACTGAAGCTTTCTTT
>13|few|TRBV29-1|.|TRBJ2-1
CSATTLDYNEQFF
TGCAGCGCCACTACCCTAGACTACAATGAGCAGTTCTTC
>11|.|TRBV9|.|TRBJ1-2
CASLSFGGYTF
TGTGCCAGTCTATCGTTCGGCGGCTACACCTTC
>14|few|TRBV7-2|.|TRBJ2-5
CASRPGGAGETQYF
TGTGCCAGCAGGCCTGGAGGGGCAGGAGAGACCCAGTACTTC
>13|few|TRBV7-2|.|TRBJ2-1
CASSLGPAYEQFF
TGTGCCAGCAGCTTAGGGCCAGCCTATGAGCAGTTCTTC
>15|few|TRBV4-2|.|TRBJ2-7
CASSQDRGTSYEQYF
TGTGCCAGCAGCCAAGACCGCGGGACCTCCTACGAGCAGTACTTC
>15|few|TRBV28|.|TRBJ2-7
CASSLRRAVSYEQYF
TGTGCCAGCAGTTTAAGGAGGGCAGTCTCCTACGAGCAGTACTTC
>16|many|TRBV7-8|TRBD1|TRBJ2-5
CASSKETGGDWETQYF
TGTGCCAGCAGCAAAGAGACAGGGGGAGATTGGGAGACCCAGTACTTC
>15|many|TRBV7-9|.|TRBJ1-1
CASSLAGTKSTEAFF
TGTGCCAGCAGCTTAGCGGGGACCAAGTCCACTGAAGCTTTCTTT
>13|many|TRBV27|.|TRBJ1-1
CASKEGLDTEAFF
TGTGCCAGCAAAGAGGGGTTGGACACTGAAGCTTTCTTT
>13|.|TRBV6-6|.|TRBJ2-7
CATRPSASYEQYF
TGTGCCACCCGGCCGAGCGCATCCTACGAGCAGTACTTC
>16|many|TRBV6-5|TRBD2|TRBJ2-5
CASSQLSGRAGETQYF
TGTGCCAGCAGCCAGCTTAGCGGGAGGGCCGGAGAGACCCAGTACTTC
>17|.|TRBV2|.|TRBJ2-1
CASSELPPRRSYNEQFF
TGTGCCAGCAGTGAACTCCCCCCGCGCCGCTCCTACAATGAGCAGTTCTTC
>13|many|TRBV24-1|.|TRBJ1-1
CATSDLKGTEAFF
TGTGCCACCAGTGATTTGAAGGGGACTGAAGCTTTCTTT
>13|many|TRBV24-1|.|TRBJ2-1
CATSDFYSNEQFF
TGTGCCACCAGTGATTTTTACAGCAATGAGCAGTTCTTC
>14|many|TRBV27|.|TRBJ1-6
CASSLTGLNSPLHF
TGTGCCAGCAGTCTTACAGGGTTAAATTCACCCCTCCACTTT
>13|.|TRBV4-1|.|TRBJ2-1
CASSQGRGGEQFF
TGCGCCAGCAGCCAAGGAAGGGGAGGTGAGCAGTTCTTC
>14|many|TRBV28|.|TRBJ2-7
CASSFQRLFDEQYF
TGTGCCAGCAGTTTTCAAAGGTTGTTCGACGAGCAGTACTTC